This T cell receptor (beta chain) was captured by sequencing in a study of post-analysis software for immune sequencing data. This clonotype has a handful of counts. The antigen is not known. Study-wide results and caveats: Patients used five TRBV segments, including TRBV5-6, TRBV5-1 and TRBV20-1, more often than controls. There was significantly lower normalized Chao1 diversity in multiple sclerosis patients than in controls.

Included in the TCR beta cDNA libraries were unique molecular identifiers. T cells numbering about 0.85 to 10 million yielded roughly 0.5 million cDNA molecules. MiXCR, run by TCRdb on the PCR reads, gives a single entry per CDR3 protein. The sample records over 300,000 distinct CDR3 sequences, less than 40% being singletons. The CDR3 sequence is 15 residues long. The trim removed 4 bases at V and 3 bases at J, leaving 8 bases unmatched. Germline assignment: CDR1 SGHRS and CDR2 YFSETQ. This receptor was obtained from a girl aged 5-17 years with multiple sclerosis. V and J are TRBV5-1 and TRBJ2-7; 9 bases align to TRBD1. The sequenced material came from blood. The CDR3 DNA sequence: TGCGCCAGCAGCGCCGGGACAGGGATGCTCTACGAGCAGTACTTC. It is translated as CASSAGTGMLYEQYF.